The 4 T cell receptor beta chains below were found in one sample sequenced in a study of T cell changes during pregnancy in multiple sclerosis. Data came from immunoSEQ multiplex PCR; TCRdb stores just in-frame clones and leaves some out. The top ten clones hold about 1.6% of a sample with around 110,000 clones, under 95% of them seen once. The input for sequencing was peripheral blood, taken before pregnancy. These receptors originate from a female donor with multiple sclerosis, enrolled in a pregnancy study.

With respect to this clone: The junction shows a germline mismatch at one end, possibly a read error. V gene TRBV18 combines with J gene TRBJ2-1; D is ambiguous. The CDR3 sequence is 18 residues long. CDR1 is KGHSH and CDR2 is LQKENI in the germline V gene. CDR3 nucleotides: TGTGCCAGCTCCCCACCCCCTGCCAGCCGGGTATGGGACAATGAGCAGTTCTTC. Protein sequence: CASSPPPASRVWDNEQFF.

The chain combines TRBV5-4 with TRBJ2-5; weak D call: TRBD2 (5 bases). Germline CDR1 reads SGHNT; CDR2 reads YYREEE (reference sequence). Trimming pared 0 bases from V and 3 bases from J, leaving 9 bases between. The CDR3 extends over 14 amino acids. The CDR3 nucleotides read TGTGCCAGCAGCTTGGGTAGCGAGAAAGAGACCCAGTACTTC. It codes for CASSLGSEKETQYF.

The rearrangement joins TRBV7-9 to TRBJ2-7; TRBD2 matches at 9 bases. The V and J ends lost 5 bases and 3 bases, in that order; junction bases with no gene match: 8. The CDR3 runs to 15 residues. Per germline, CDR1 SEHNR and CDR2 FQNEAQ (reference sequence). The CDR3 region has the DNA TGTGCCAGCAGCGACGGGACTAGCAGATACTACGAGCAGTACTTC. Protein sequence: CASSDGTSRYYEQYF.

This clone was seen only a few times. The chain couples TRBV18 to TRBJ2-5, with 7 bases fitting TRBD2. V lost 3 bases, J lost 5 bases, and 3 bases stayed unmatched. Germline CDR1 and CDR2: KGHSH and LQKENI. The length of the CDR3 is 13 residues. CDR3 DNA sequence: TGTGCCAGCTCACCTCAGGGAGGGGAGACCCAGTACTTC. It is translated as CASSPQGGETQYF.